A selection of T cell receptor beta chains follows, all from one sample in a study of PD-L1 blockade in urothelial cancer. Clones were read by immunoSEQ multiplex PCR, and TCRdb kept only the in-frame ones, dropping some. The table has 58,000 or so clones, 81% seen once. Sequencing was performed on PBMCs, taken around atezolizumab (anti-PD-L1) treatment. These receptors originate from a man between 65 and 85 years old with urothelial cancer. CDR3s include the opening cysteine and the closing phenylalanine or tryptophan. D genes are given only for firm matches. Size tells how often a clone was seen (once, few, many) or the class of an expanded clone, and some rows leave it out.

v_call	j_call	clone_size	d_call	cdr3_aa	cdr3_nt
TRBV15	TRBJ2-7	-	TRBD2	CATSGMTSGDNSYEQYF	TGTGCCACCAGCGGTATGACTAGCGGGGATAACTCCTACGAGCAGTACTTC
TRBV5-4	TRBJ2-3	-	TRBD2	CASSLKVGGITDTQYF	TGTGCCAGCAGCTTGAAGGTGGGAGGGATCACAGATACGCAGTATTTT
TRBV11-2	TRBJ2-1	-	TRBD2	CASSRPSGRTPNEQFF	TGTGCCAGCAGCCGACCGAGCGGGAGGACCCCCAATGAGCAGTTCTTC
TRBV9	TRBJ2-1	-	-	CASSGPLADGSNEQFF	TGTGCCAGCAGCGGACCCTTGGCGGATGGGTCGAATGAGCAGTTCTTC
TRBV5-1	TRBJ2-7	-	TRBD2	CASSLGLADYEQYF	TGCGCCAGCAGCTTAGGGCTAGCGGATTACGAGCAGTACTTC
TRBV28	TRBJ1-2	-	-	CASSFAGAADYGYTF	TGTGCCAGCAGTTTCGCAGGGGCCGCGGACTATGGCTACACCTTC
TRBV7-8	TRBJ2-1	-	-	CASRSGGDSALKEQFF	TGTGCCAGCAGATCCGGGGGGGACAGTGCCTTGAAGGAGCAGTTCTTC
TRBV9	TRBJ2-3	-	-	CASSVVDGGWDTQYF	TGTGCCAGCAGCGTAGTTGACGGAGGATGGGATACGCAGTATTTT
TRBV30	TRBJ2-1	-	-	CAWSSGRSYNEQFF	TGTGCCTGGAGTAGCGGTCGCTCCTACAATGAGCAGTTCTTC
TRBV19	TRBJ1-1	-	-	CASSPRDKNTEAFF	TGTGCCAGTAGTCCCCGAGACAAGAACACTGAAGCTTTCTTT
TRBV9	TRBJ1-2	-	-	CASSVEGRGNYGYTF	TGTGCCAGCAGCGTAGAAGGCAGGGGAAACTATGGCTACACCTTC
TRBV19	TRBJ1-2	once	TRBD1	CASSRARDRGYGYTF	TGTGCCAGTAGTAGGGCCCGGGACAGGGGGTATGGCTACACCTTC
TRBV19	TRBJ1-1	-	TRBD1	CASSRQGDTEAFF	TGTGCCAGTAGCCGACAGGGGGACACTGAAGCTTTCTTT
TRBV6-5	TRBJ2-1	-	-	CASSSRHEQFF	TGTGCCAGCAGTTCCAGGCATGAGCAGTTCTTC
TRBV5-1	TRBJ2-4	-	-	CASSLGLGADIQYF	TGCGCCAGCAGCTTGGGTTTGGGGGCGGACATTCAGTACTTC
TRBV6-6	TRBJ2-5	-	-	CASSYGAGNQETQYF	TGTGCCAGCAGTTACGGGGCGGGAAACCAAGAGACCCAGTACTTC
TRBV5-4	TRBJ1-3	-	-	CASSLAGSPSGNTIYF	TGTGCCAGCAGCTTGGCAGGGTCTCCGTCTGGAAACACCATATATTTT
TRBV15	TRBJ2-7	-	-	CATSRDRDYEQYF	TGTGCCACCAGCAGAGACAGGGACTACGAGCAGTACTTC
TRBV29-1	TRBJ2-1	-	-	CSVEPQDSYNEQFF	TGCAGCGTTGAACCCCAGGACTCCTACAATGAGCAGTTCTTC
TRBV7-2	TRBJ2-6	-	-	CASSREASGANVLTF	TGTGCCAGCAGCCGTGAGGCCTCTGGGGCCAACGTCCTGACTTTC
TRBV4-2	TRBJ1-2	-	-	CASSQEGGQGYGYTF	TGTGCCAGCAGCCAAGAGGGGGGGCAGGGGTATGGCTACACCTTC
TRBV2	TRBJ1-2	few	-	CASSVKSQGHGYTF	TGTGCCAGCAGTGTTAAGTCCCAGGGCCATGGCTACACCTTC
TRBV30	TRBJ2-7	-	TRBD2	CAWSVPHSGSGYEQYF	TGTGCCTGGAGTGTACCCCATAGCGGGAGTGGCTACGAGCAGTACTTC
TRBV6-6	TRBJ2-7	once	-	CASSYGGFAGMEYF	TGTGCCAGCAGTTACGGGGGATTTGCGGGGATGGAGTACTTC
TRBV5-1	TRBJ2-3	-	-	CASDGGVTDTQYF	TGCGCCAGCGATGGCGGGGTCACAGATACGCAGTATTTT
TRBV5-1	TRBJ1-1	-	TRBD1	CASSSRGQGARETEAFF	TGCGCCAGCAGCTCCCGAGGACAGGGGGCACGAGAGACTGAAGCTTTCTTT
TRBV29-1	TRBJ1-2	-	TRBD1	CSVEDLPLKGQGELSYGYTF	TGCAGCGTTGAAGATCTTCCACTGAAAGGACAGGGGGAATTATCCTATGGCTACACCTTC
TRBV6-1	TRBJ2-7	-	TRBD1	CASTPPAGGSYEQYF	TGTGCCAGCACCCCCCCGGCAGGGGGCTCCTACGAGCAGTACTTC
TRBV27	TRBJ2-7	-	-	CASSLYPDSARSYEQYF	TGTGCCAGCAGTTTATACCCGGACAGCGCGCGCTCCTACGAGCAGTACTTC
TRBV6-6	TRBJ2-2	-	TRBD1	CASSYSDPGGGFF	TGTGCCAGCAGTTACTCGGATCCAGGGGGCGGGTTTTTT
TRBV5-8	TRBJ2-1	few	-	CASSSILDEQFF	TGTGCCAGCAGCTCTATATTGGATGAGCAGTTCTTC
TRBV29-1	TRBJ1-1	-	-	CSAGQRIMNTEAFF	TGCAGCGCCGGACAGAGAATCATGAACACTGAAGCTTTCTTT
TRBV4-2	TRBJ2-7	-	-	CASSQQAGDEQYF	TGTGCCAGCAGCCAACAAGCGGGTGACGAGCAGTACTTC
TRBV10-3	TRBJ2-7	many	TRBD2	CAISELGGDVLEQYF	TGTGCCATCAGTGAGCTCGGGGGGGACGTCTTGGAGCAGTACTTC
TRBV21-1	TRBJ2-7	-	-	CASSKDKPGLAGGSPYEQYF	TGTGCCAGCAGCAAAGATAAACCGGGACTAGCGGGAGGTTCCCCCTACGAGCAGTACTTC